One sample yielded the 21 T cell receptor beta chains listed below, sequenced in a study of T cell responses to AZD1222 COVID-19 vaccine. Sequencing used immunoSEQ multiplex PCR; TCRdb keeps in-frame clones, though not all of them. The data show 150,000 to 200,000 clones, around nine tenths seen once. Sequences were derived from peripheral blood, sampled 28 days after the second AZD1222 dose. The receptors here all came from an adult who received the AZD1222 COVID-19 vaccine.

This chain uses TRBV5-1 with TRBJ2-5; 9 bases map to TRBD1. CDR1 and CDR2 from the germline V gene are SGHRS and YFSETQ. V dropped 6 bases and J dropped 1; count of bases not matched to a gene: 10. The CDR3 runs to 16 residues. The CDR3 region is CASKLGTGSRQETQYF. CDR3 bases: TGCGCCAGCAAGCTTGGGACAGGGTCCCGCCAAGAGACCCAGTACTTC.

This clone has only one observation. This rearrangement joins TRBV24-1 to TRBJ2-5; D uncertain. Germline CDR1 and CDR2: KGHDR and SFDVKD. This CDR3 comprises 13 residues. The germline V and J ends were trimmed by 5 bases and 5 bases, with 11 bases remaining between them. For the CDR3, the DNA is TGTGCCACCAGTGGGGTCCCTGTGGAGACCCAGTACTTC. The encoded protein is CATSGVPVETQYF.

The V gene is TRBV4-3, the J gene TRBJ2-5, with D unclear. Germline-derived CDR1 and CDR2 are LGHNA and YSLEER. The CDR3 is 14 residues long. The V and J ends lost 1 base and 3 bases respectively, with 9 bases between them. The CDR3 is CASSQAPREETQYF. The DNA for the CDR3 is TGCGCCAGCAGCCAAGCCCCCAGAGAAGAGACCCAGTACTTC.

This sequence joins TRBV7-2 and TRBJ2-3; D gene ambiguous. There are 15 residues in the CDR3. Trimming pared 1 base from V and 0 bases from J, leaving 8 bases between. Germline V gene lookup returns CDR1 SGHTA and CDR2 FQGNSA. The CDR3: CASSLDGRSTDTQYF. The CDR3 nucleotides read TGTGCCAGCAGCTTAGATGGGCGTAGCACAGATACGCAGTATTTT.

The CDR3 nucleotides read TGTGCCAGCAGTGAACCACTTGGGATAGCGGGAGTGGAGACCCAGTACTTC. Residues: CASSEPLGIAGVETQYF. The chain is built from TRBV2 and TRBJ2-5; TRBD2 matches at 9 bases. CDR1 and CDR2 (germline): SNHLY, FYNNEI. CDR3 size: 17 residues. V trimming: 2 bases; J trimming: 5 bases; junction bases outside the gene matches: 12.

The CDR3 protein is CASSEQDRERFEQYF. For the CDR3, the DNA is TGTGCCAGCAGTGAACAGGACAGGGAGAGGTTCGAGCAGTACTTC. The chain recombines TRBV6-1 with TRBJ2-7, with 8 bases lining up with TRBD1. CDR1 and CDR2 from the germline V gene are MNHNS and SASEGT. The CDR3 covers 15 residues. The V segment lost 2 bases and the J segment 6 bases; nucleotides outside the gene matches: 9.

The V call is TRBV2, the J call TRBJ1-5; 7 bases line up with TRBD1. The germline CDR1 and CDR2 sequences are SNHLY and FYNNEI. V lost 10 bases, J lost 7 bases, and 10 bases stayed unmatched. This CDR3 contains 13 residues. The CDR3 spells CATRQGWDQPQHF. The CDR3 region has the DNA TGTGCCACCAGACAGGGCTGGGACCAGCCCCAGCATTTT.

The rearrangement joins TRBV9 to TRBJ1-3, with a possible D match to TRBD1 (5 bases). Trimming pared 0 bases from V and 0 bases from J, leaving 10 bases between. CDR3 size: 16 residues. Germline-derived CDR1 and CDR2 are SGDLS and YYNGEE. CDR3: CASSVGTPSSGNTIYF. DNA for the CDR3: TGTGCCAGCAGCGTAGGGACACCCAGCTCTGGAAACACCATATATTTT.

This clone was observed many times. The chain uses TRBV7-2 and TRBJ2-7, with a weak D call TRBD2 (6 bases). V lost 4 bases and J lost 9, with 13 bases in between. Germline CDR1 is SGHTA and CDR2 is FQGNSA. The CDR3 has 12 residues. CDR3 protein: CASSSQEGRQYF. The CDR3 coding sequence is TGTGCCAGCAGCTCGCAGGAGGGTCGGCAGTACTTC.

The chain couples TRBV6-5 to TRBJ2-5, with TRBD1 matching over 9 bases. The V segment lost 0 bases and the J segment 10 bases; nucleotides outside the gene matches: 9. Per germline, CDR1 MNHEY and CDR2 SVGAGI. CDR3 length: 15 amino acids. The CDR3 region is CASSYSSGTGLDQYF. In DNA form, the CDR3 reads TGTGCCAGCAGTTACTCCTCCGGGACAGGGCTCGACCAGTACTTC.

This clone appeared a few times. The V call is TRBV7-2, the J call TRBJ2-7; D is unresolved. The CDR3 runs 12 residues. The germline CDR1 and CDR2 sequences are SGHTA and FQGNSA. V lost 5 bases and J lost 3, with 8 bases in between. DNA of the CDR3: TGTGCCAGCAGCCGAAACCGCTACGAGCAGTACTTC. Its translation: CASSRNRYEQYF. Full variable domain (remainder filled in from reference TRBV7-2 and TRBJ2-7): GAGVSQSPSNKVTEKGKDVELRCDPISGHTALYWYRQSLGQGLEFLIYFQGNSAPDKSGLPSDRFSAERTGGSVSTLTIQRTQQEDSAVYLCASSRNRYEQYFGPGTRLTVT.

This chain connects TRBV9 to TRBJ2-2; 12 positions match TRBD2. This CDR3 comprises 16 residues. Germline assignment: CDR1 SGDLS and CDR2 YYNGEE. After removal of 3 bases from V and 6 bases from J, the junction contained 6 bases not matched to a gene. For the CDR3, the DNA is TGTGCCAGCAGCGGATCTAGCGGGAGGGTTCCCGGGGAGCTGTTTTTT. Its translation: CASSGSSGRVPGELFF. Drawing the rest from reference TRBV9 and TRBJ2-2, the complete variable domain is DSGVTQTPKHLITATGQRVTLRCSPRSGDLSVYWYQQSLDQGLQFLIQYYNGEERAKGNILERFSAQQFPDLHSELNLSSLELGDSALYFCASSGSSGRVPGELFFGEGSRLTVL.

The chain uses TRBV18 and TRBJ1-4; the D is unclear. The CDR3 loop spans 15 amino acids. From germline, CDR1 is KGHSH and CDR2 LQKENI. Trimming removed 2 bases at V and 3 bases at J, with 10 bases between. In DNA form, the CDR3 reads TGTGCCAGCTCACCAGAAGGTAGCCCTAATGAAAAACTGTTTTTT. It translates to CASSPEGSPNEKLFF. Variable domain in full (rest from reference TRBV18 and TRBJ1-4): NAGVMQNPRHLVRRRGQEARLRCSPMKGHSHVYWYRQLPEEGLKFMVYLQKENIIDESGMPKERFSAEFPKEGPSILRIQQVVRGDSAAYFCASSPEGSPNEKLFFGSGTQLSVL.

This clone appeared a few times. V is TRBV6-5 and J is TRBJ2-3; 9 nucleotides align to TRBD2. Germline V gene lookup returns CDR1 MNHEY and CDR2 SVGAGI. The length of the CDR3 is 14 residues. Trimming at V came to 6 bases and at J to 9 bases, leaving 10 bases not matched to a gene. The CDR3, as DNA: TGTGCCAGCAGGACAAGACAAGGGACTAGCACGCAGTATTTT. The encoded protein is CASRTRQGTSTQYF.

This chain links TRBV28 with TRBJ1-1, with D hard to call. CDR3 length equals 11 residues. The ends were cut back, 6 bases at V and 10 bases at J, with 12 bases in the middle. Germline values: CDR1 MDHEN, CDR2 SYDVKM. As DNA, the CDR3 is TGTGCCAGCAGCCGAAAACCTGGAGCTTTCTTT. Translation gives CASSRKPGAFF.

The gene calls are TRBV28 and TRBJ2-1, with a possible D match to TRBD2 (6 bases). The CDR3 has 12 amino acids. The ends were cut back, 10 bases at V and 9 bases at J, with 16 bases in the middle. CDR1 MDHEN and CDR2 SYDVKM come from the germline V gene. The DNA of the CDR3 is TGTGCCATTGGGGGAGGCTTAGGTGAGCAGTTCTTC. It codes for CAIGGGLGEQFF.

In its sample, this clone was seen once. The genes are TRBV28 and TRBJ2-7; TRBD2 matches at 8 bases. The CDR3 extends over 14 amino acids. Losses at the gene ends were 8 bases for V and 2 bases for J; bases not matched to a gene: 8. Germline V gene data show CDR1 as MDHEN and CDR2 as SYDVKM. The CDR3 is CASAESGSPYEQYF. CDR3 sequence (DNA): TGTGCCAGCGCCGAGAGCGGGAGTCCCTACGAGCAGTACTTC.

The rearrangement joins TRBV28 to TRBJ2-2; TRBD2 matches 7 bases. From germline, CDR1 is MDHEN and CDR2 SYDVKM. The CDR3 loop spans 16 amino acids. V lost 3 bases and J lost 5; bases outside the gene matches: 9. The CDR3 nucleotides are TGTGCCAGCAGTTTCCGGGAGGTTCGCGGGACCGGGGAGCTGTTTTTT. Translated, it gives CASSFREVRGTGELFF.

This chain connects TRBV19 to TRBJ1-5; 10 positions agree with TRBD1. The CDR3 consists of 15 residues. Unmatched junction bases numbered 8, after V lost 6 bases and J lost 6 bases. Germline CDR1 LNHDA, CDR2 SQIVND (reference sequence). CDR3 nucleotides: TGTGCCAGTAGCTATGGGACAGGGGACGGTCAGCCCCAGCATTTT. This gives the protein CASSYGTGDGQPQHF.

The rearrangement joins TRBV9 to TRBJ2-7; 10 nucleotides match TRBD1. The CDR3 spans 16 residues. Looked up from germline, CDR1 is SGDLS and CDR2 is YYNGEE. Unmatched junction bases numbered 9, after V lost 4 bases and J lost 2 bases. The CDR3 spells CASSPWDRGGTYEQYF. In nucleotides, the CDR3 is TGTGCCAGCAGCCCGTGGGACAGGGGCGGTACCTACGAGCAGTACTTC.

About this clone: An end of the junction differs from the germline gene, which may be a read error. The chain combines TRBV7-3 with TRBJ2-2; D gene uncertain. Per germline, CDR1 SGHTA and CDR2 FQGTGA. The CDR3 has 14 amino acids. DNA for the CDR3: TGTGCCAGCGGCTTAAGTGGGAACACCGGGGAGCTGTTTTTT. The encoded protein is CASGLSGNTGELFF.